This TCR beta chain derives from a study of blood T cells in healthy people across ages. The sample holds a few counts of this clonotype. Primed by a sample-barcoded 5' primer and a J-beta primer mix, a second PCR proceeded for 7 to 11 cycles. TCRdb reanalysed the 5' RACE reads using MiXCR and keeps one entry per CDR3 protein. The table lists about 1.8 million distinct CDR3 sequences, about 50% of them singletons. V was pared by 6 bases and J by 3 bases, with 9 bases of the junction left unmatched. This CDR3 comprises 15 residues. CDR1 SGHRS and CDR2 YFSETQ come from the germline V gene. The chain combines TRBV5-1 with TRBJ2-1; 7 bases map to TRBD2. The sample consisted of blood. This TCR was recovered from a woman between 40 and 55 years old in good health. The CDR3 sequence: CASTTIWTSYNEQFF. The CDR3 nucleotides are TGCGCCAGCACCACAATTTGGACTAGCTACAATGAGCAGTTCTTC. The variable domain in full, with the rest retrieved from reference TRBV5-1 and TRBJ2-1, is KAGVTQTPRYLIKTRGQQVTLSCSPISGHRSVSWYQQTPGQGLQFLFEYFSETQRNKGNFPGRFSGRQFSNSRSEMNVSTLELGDSALYLCASTTIWTSYNEQFFGPGTRLTVL.